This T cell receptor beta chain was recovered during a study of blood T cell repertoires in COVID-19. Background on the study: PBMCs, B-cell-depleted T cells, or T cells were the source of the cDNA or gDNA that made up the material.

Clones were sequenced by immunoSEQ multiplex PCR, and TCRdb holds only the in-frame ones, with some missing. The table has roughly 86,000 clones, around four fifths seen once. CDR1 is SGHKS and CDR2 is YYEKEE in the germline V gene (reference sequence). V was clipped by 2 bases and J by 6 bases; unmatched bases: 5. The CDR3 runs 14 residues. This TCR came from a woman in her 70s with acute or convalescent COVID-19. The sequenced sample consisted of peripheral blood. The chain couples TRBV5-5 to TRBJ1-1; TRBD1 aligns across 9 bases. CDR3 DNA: TGTGCCAGCAGCTTTTGGGACAGGGAGGCTGAAGCTTTCTTT. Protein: CASSFWDREAEAFF.